This T cell receptor (beta chain) was documented in a study of tumor-infiltrating lymphocytes in primary liver carcinoma. Comments on this clonotype: This may be a read error, as it is one base from a much larger clone.

The investigators made TCR beta cDNA from roughly 0.45 ug total RNA, using a constant-region primer. Amplification in three nested multiplex PCR rounds with slightly modified ARM-PCR gave rise to TCR beta libraries. TCRdb reanalysed the multiplex PCR reads using MiXCR and keeps one entry per CDR3 protein. Altogether about 180,000 distinct CDR3 sequences are present, over 45% being singletons, with the ten largest covering under 75%. The source of the blood RNA was unsorted whole blood, and germline DNA was extracted as well. The sequenced sample was peripheral blood. The origin of this receptor is a man aged 35 to 55 with primary liver carcinoma and hepatitis B virus infection.

Written as DNA, the CDR3 is TGTGCCAGCAGTTACAGGTTCCAAGAGACCCAGAACTTC. This translates into CASSYRFQETQNF. The rearrangement joins TRBV6-5 to TRBJ2-5; no clear D. This CDR3 is 13 amino acids long. Germline values: CDR1 MNHEY, CDR2 SVGAGI.